A single sample is the source of the 3 T cell receptor beta chains below, sequenced in a study of blood T cell repertoires in COVID-19. Assay used: immunoSEQ multiplex PCR; TCRdb lists only in-frame clones, some missing. Of 310,000 or so clones in the sample, around 85% were seen once. The material sequenced was PBMCs or T cells enriched from blood (not recorded which). Receptors were obtained from a woman aged 40 to 49 who had recovered from COVID-19.

This rearrangement joins TRBV28 to TRBJ1-4; possibly TRBD1 for D (6 bases). The CDR3 runs 14 residues. Trimming removed 8 bases from V and 5 bases from J, with 15 bases in between. Germline CDR1 MDHEN, CDR2 SYDVKM. As DNA, the CDR3 is TGTGCCAGCGTGGGGGCGGCTGAGAATGAAAAACTGTTTTTT. Residues: CASVGAAENEKLFF.

J is TRBJ2-7 and V is TRBV11-2, with 7 positions matching TRBD2. The CDR3 contains 17 residues. The germline CDR1 and CDR2 sequences are SGHAT and FQNNGV. Trimming at V came to 4 bases and at J to 1 base, leaving 13 bases not matched to a gene. The DNA of the CDR3 is TGTGCCAGCAGCTCCGGGACCGGCGGGGGTGGGTCCTACGAGCAGTACTTC. This sequence encodes CASSSGTGGGGSYEQYF.

The chain joins TRBV7-2 to TRBJ2-3; 12 nucleotides match TRBD2. The trim removed 1 base at V and 0 bases at J, leaving 2 bases unmatched. Looked up from germline, CDR1 is SGHTA and CDR2 is FQGNSA. The CDR3 sequence is 17 residues long. CDR3 loop: CASSLDGTSGSTDTQYF. In DNA, the CDR3 is TGTGCCAGCAGCTTAGATGGGACTAGCGGGAGCACAGATACGCAGTATTTT.